A selection of T cell receptor beta chains follows, all from one sample in a study of T cells expressing NK-cell markers. Following a re-call of the 5' RACE reads, TCRdb has one entry per CDR3 protein and lacks DNA. The sample has some 110,000 distinct CDR3 sequences, and its top ten clones hold roughly 20%. What was sequenced was blood T cells: a sorted CD56 or NKG2C T cell subset, CD4+ or CD8+ T cells, or bulk PBMC T cells (not recorded which). These receptors all stem from a woman between 18 and 69 years old in good health. CDR3s include the opening cysteine and the closing phenylalanine or tryptophan.

J gene	V gene	CDR3 protein
TRBJ2-3	TRBV5-1	CASSLSLAGPHPTGTDTQYF
TRBJ2-7	TRBV27	CASSFRGGPPAEQYF
TRBJ1-1	TRBV7-2	CASSFMGDLNTEAFF
TRBJ2-3	TRBV12-3/TRBV12-4	CASSSPRAPDTQYF
TRBJ2-3	TRBV7-9	CASSLGGLTPRYF
TRBJ1-1	TRBV7-9	CASSLAAGAGTEAFF
TRBJ2-5	TRBV5-4	CASSLWGRGGLETQYF
TRBJ1-5	TRBV20-1	CSARAGNQPQHF
TRBJ2-3	TRBV4-2	CASGPTDTQYF
TRBJ2-7	TRBV7-9	CASSSTRTGGISYEQYF
TRBJ2-3	TRBV5-1	CASRSSGRSSTDTQYF
TRBJ2-7	TRBV2	CASSERDRGRREQYF
TRBJ2-3	TRBV4-1	CASSQELAGGPDTQYF
TRBJ2-3	TRBV20-1	CSARTVVPDTQYF
TRBJ2-7	TRBV11-2	CASSSTGGWTSGISEQYF
TRBJ2-1	TRBV5-1	CASSFRNEQFF
TRBJ2-1	TRBV5-1	CASSLGAGAQNNEQFF
TRBJ2-5	TRBV7-9	CASSTGEGLETQYF
TRBJ2-5	TRBV20-1	CSALPWGPLQETQYF
TRBJ2-2	TRBV12-3/TRBV12-4	CASSLRLEGGELFF
TRBJ1-2	TRBV12-3/TRBV12-4	CASSYLGRDGYTF
TRBJ2-2	TRBV7-6	CASSLGGANTGELFF
TRBJ2-2	TRBV28	CASSLGSGNTGELFF
TRBJ2-3	TRBV7-3	CASSPTSGGPPDTQYF
TRBJ2-4	TRBV29-1	CSVVGLAGEADIQYF
TRBJ2-1	TRBV20-1	CSARPLTSGGVDEQFF
TRBJ2-3	TRBV6-5	CASSYDPEGRDTDTQYF
TRBJ2-7	TRBV5-6	CASSFVPGMGEQYF
TRBJ1-2	TRBV27	CASRATGGGYTF
TRBJ1-4	TRBV12-3/TRBV12-4	CASSSFAAATNEKLFF
TRBJ2-1	TRBV19	CASSIDSQRRRGYNEQFF
TRBJ1-4	TRBV15	CATSTRRRGDEKLFF
TRBJ1-6	TRBV4-3	CASSWTGDSPLHF
TRBJ1-2	TRBV27	CASSLGLSYGYTF
TRBJ2-1	TRBV7-9	CASSLGPSSYNEQFF
TRBJ2-7	TRBV2	CASSEGLAGGSYEQYF